The rows below give T cell receptor beta chains drawn from one sample of a study of blood T cell repertoires in COVID-19. TCRdb's table, derived via immunoSEQ multiplex PCR, lists solely in-frame clones and lacks some. The table has under 300,000 clones, about 90% seen once. Sequencing was performed on PBMCs or T cells enriched from blood (not recorded which). These receptors were obtained from a woman younger than 35 who had recovered from COVID-19. Each CDR3 is given with its conserved first and last residue. D genes are given only for firm matches. Expanded clones are given a class, and other clones once, few, many or no size at all.

size	V	D	J	CDR3	DNA
-	TRBV18	-	TRBJ2-7	CASSPATSSYEQYF	TGTGCCAGCTCACCGGCCACCTCATCCTACGAGCAGTACTTC
few	TRBV27	-	TRBJ2-2	CASSLGQVYTGELFF	TGTGCCAGCAGTTTAGGCCAGGTCTACACCGGGGAGCTGTTTTTT
once	TRBV27	TRBD2	TRBJ2-7	CASRVGTSGYEQYF	TGTGCCAGCCGGGTGGGTACTAGCGGTTACGAGCAGTACTTC
once	TRBV9	-	TRBJ2-7	CASSAGYEQYF	TGTGCCAGCAGCGCGGGGTACGAGCAGTACTTC
-	TRBV7-3	-	TRBJ1-1	CASSLTHRSEAFF	TGTGCCAGCAGCTTAACCCACAGATCTGAAGCTTTCTTT
-	TRBV7-2	TRBD2	TRBJ2-7	CASSLDRSGRGSYEQYF	TGTGCCAGCAGCTTAGATCGAAGCGGGAGAGGCTCCTACGAGCAGTACTTC
-	TRBV27	TRBD1	TRBJ2-7	CASSLSGTGDSYEQYF	TGTGCCAGCAGTTTATCCGGGACAGGGGACTCCTACGAGCAGTACTTC
-	TRBV5-8	-	TRBJ1-6	CASSPAGLVSPLHF	TGTGCCAGCAGCCCGGCGGGGCTAGTTTCACCCCTCCACTTT
-	TRBV4-2	TRBD2	TRBJ2-1	CASSQGAGAQHNEQFF	TGTGCCAGCAGCCAAGGCGCGGGAGCCCAGCACAATGAGCAGTTCTTC
-	TRBV7-8	TRBD1	TRBJ1-6	CASSSGTGGWSPLHF	TGTGCCAGCAGCTCTGGGACAGGGGGATGGTCACCCCTCCACTTT
-	TRBV7-9	-	TRBJ1-2	CASSFFRSGTLFYGYTF	TGTGCCAGCAGCTTTTTTCGTTCGGGGACACTGTTTTACGGCTACACCTTC
once	TRBV4-2	-	TRBJ1-1	CASSPLRGLMNTEAFF	TGTGCCAGCAGCCCGCTGAGGGGGTTAATGAACACTGAAGCTTTCTTT
-	TRBV5-4	TRBD1	TRBJ1-2	CASSQTGVMNYGYTF	TGTGCCAGCAGCCAAACAGGGGTTATGAACTATGGCTACACCTTC
-	TRBV7-2	-	TRBJ1-2	CASSLARVYYGYTF	TGTGCCAGCAGCTTGGCCAGGGTTTACTATGGCTACACCTTC
-	TRBV2	-	TRBJ2-2	CASSGGNTGELFF	TGTGCCAGCAGCGGAGGGAACACCGGGGAGCTGTTTTTT
-	TRBV7-2	-	TRBJ1-4	CASSGQGYLGEKLFF	TGTGCCAGCAGCGGGCAGGGGTATTTAGGTGAAAAACTGTTTTTT
-	TRBV9	TRBD1	TRBJ2-7	CASSHDRGAYEQYF	TGTGCCAGCAGCCACGACAGGGGAGCCTACGAGCAGTACTTC
-	TRBV7-2	-	TRBJ1-2	CASSLAERGGGYTF	TGTGCCAGCAGCTTAGCGGAAAGGGGCGGTGGCTACACCTTC
-	TRBV6-5	TRBD2	TRBJ2-1	CASSSGRPANEQFF	TGTGCCAGCAGTAGCGGGAGGCCGGCCAATGAGCAGTTCTTC
-	TRBV3-1/TRBV3-2	-	TRBJ1-3	CASSQVSLGGNYGNTIYF	TGTGCCAGCAGCCAAGTTAGCCTAGGCGGAAACTATGGAAACACCATATATTTT
-	TRBV18	-	TRBJ1-2	CASSPRGSDGYTF	TGTGCCAGCTCACCACGAGGAAGTGACGGCTACACCTTC
once	TRBV10-3	TRBD1	TRBJ2-7	CATERTGAYEQYF	TGTGCCACCGAACGGACAGGCGCCTACGAGCAGTACTTC
-	TRBV7-9	-	TRBJ1-6	CASSPSGQGGSPLHF	TGTGCCAGCAGCCCCTCGGGGCAGGGAGGTTCACCCCTCCACTTT
once	TRBV15	TRBD2	TRBJ2-3	CATGTSGTDTQYF	TGTGCCACCGGGACTAGCGGCACAGATACGCAGTATTTT
-	TRBV5-4	-	TRBJ1-1	CASSLAGEGNTEAFF	TGTGCCAGCAGCTTGGCAGGGGAGGGTAACACTGAAGCTTTCTTT
-	TRBV7-3	-	TRBJ2-5	CASSFRDTPLETQYF	TGTGCCAGCAGCTTCCGGGACACTCCTCTGGAGACCCAGTACTTC
once	TRBV7-9	-	TRBJ2-1	CASKGLSYNEQFF	TGTGCCAGCAAGGGACTGAGCTACAATGAGCAGTTCTTC
-	TRBV28	-	TRBJ1-2	CASRWIRGSYGYTF	TGTGCCAGCAGGTGGATCAGGGGTTCCTATGGCTACACCTTC
-	TRBV3-1/TRBV3-2	-	TRBJ2-1	CASSQDGRGYNEQFF	TGTGCCAGCAGCCAAGATGGGAGGGGGTACAATGAGCAGTTCTTC
-	TRBV7-8	TRBD1	TRBJ1-2	CASSLEFRDSSGYTF	TGTGCCAGCAGCTTAGAGTTTCGGGACAGTAGTGGCTACACCTTC
-	TRBV5-6	-	TRBJ1-2	CASSFWEWRNYGYTF	TGTGCCAGCAGCTTTTGGGAGTGGAGGAACTATGGCTACACCTTC
-	TRBV4-1	TRBD1	TRBJ1-2	CASSQEDRGDGYTF	TGCGCCAGCAGCCAAGAGGACAGGGGGGATGGCTACACCTTC
-	TRBV5-1	TRBD1	TRBJ2-7	CASSLGDRPIEQYF	TGCGCCAGCAGCTTGGGGGACAGACCTATCGAGCAGTACTTC
-	TRBV10-1	TRBD2	TRBJ2-1	CASSSERDPSYNEQFF	TGCGCCAGCAGTTCTGAGCGGGACCCGTCCTACAATGAGCAGTTCTTC
-	TRBV5-4	TRBD1	TRBJ1-1	CASSLGTGGNTEAFF	TGTGCCAGCAGCTTGGGAACAGGGGGAAACACTGAAGCTTTCTTT
-	TRBV19	TRBD1	TRBJ1-6	CASSIVTGTAGYNSPLHF	TGTGCCAGTAGTATAGTCACCGGGACAGCGGGCTATAATTCACCCCTCCACTTT
-	TRBV27	TRBD1	TRBJ1-3	CASSSFGQAGNTIYF	TGTGCCAGCAGTTCATTCGGACAGGCAGGAAACACCATATATTTT
-	TRBV27	-	TRBJ1-2	CASSLSPMYGYTF	TGTGCCAGCAGTTTATCCCCTATGTATGGCTACACCTTC
-	TRBV28	TRBD1	TRBJ1-5	CASSFDRAGGQPQHF	TGTGCCAGCAGTTTTGACAGGGCGGGGGGTCAGCCCCAGCATTTT
-	TRBV6-5	TRBD1	TRBJ1-1	CASSYSGTVGTEAFF	TGTGCCAGCAGTTATTCGGGGACAGTTGGCACTGAAGCTTTCTTT
-	TRBV18	-	TRBJ1-2	CASSETTNYGYTF	TGTGCCAGCTCAGAGACAACTAACTATGGCTACACCTTC